The rows below give T cell receptor beta chains drawn from one sample of a study of TIL therapy for anti-PD-1-resistant metastatic lung cancer. TCRdb's copy holds only in-frame clones and misses some; the assay was immunoSEQ multiplex PCR. The sample gives about 32,000 clones, 74% of which show up once; about 3% is in the top ten. This specimen was blood, taken at baseline. The source is a woman aged 30 to 85 with non-small cell lung cancer. Each CDR3 is given with its conserved first and last residue. Fields, in order: J gene, D gene, V gene, clone size, CDR3 protein, CDR3 DNA. A D gene is named only where the DNA matches it firmly. Clone size is given for some rows only: seen once, a few or many times, or a class if the clone is expanded.

J gene: TRBJ2-3
D gene: -
V gene: TRBV7-2
clone size: -
CDR3 protein: CASSLAGLSTDTQYF
CDR3 DNA: TGTGCCAGCAGCTTGGCGGGCCTCTCCACAGATACGCAGTATTTT

J gene: TRBJ2-7
D gene: -
V gene: TRBV30
clone size: -
CDR3 protein: CAWSEGLYEQYF
CDR3 DNA: TGTGCCTGGAGTGAAGGTTTGTACGAGCAGTACTTC

J gene: TRBJ1-4
D gene: -
V gene: TRBV30
clone size: -
CDR3 protein: CAWSVLGYGGEKLFF
CDR3 DNA: TGTGCCTGGAGTGTACTGGGCTACGGCGGGGAAAAACTGTTTTTT

J gene: TRBJ2-3
D gene: -
V gene: TRBV6-5
clone size: -
CDR3 protein: CASRRDYGTDTQYF
CDR3 DNA: TGTGCCAGCAGACGGGATTACGGCACAGATACGCAGTATTTT

J gene: TRBJ2-3
D gene: -
V gene: TRBV19
clone size: -
CDR3 protein: CATRAPDTQYF
CDR3 DNA: TGTGCCACCAGAGCCCCAGATACGCAGTATTTT

J gene: TRBJ1-2
D gene: -
V gene: TRBV27
clone size: -
CDR3 protein: CASSLRAGLRGYTF
CDR3 DNA: TGTGCCAGCAGTTTACGGGCCGGGCTCAGGGGCTACACCTTC

J gene: TRBJ2-2
D gene: -
V gene: TRBV5-5
clone size: -
CDR3 protein: CASSLRRAGTTGELFF
CDR3 DNA: TGTGCCAGCAGCTTGAGGCGGGCCGGCACCACCGGGGAGCTGTTTTTT

J gene: TRBJ1-2
D gene: TRBD1
V gene: TRBV6-5
clone size: -
CDR3 protein: CASSRPGGSLYGYTF
CDR3 DNA: TGTGCCAGCTCGAGGCCAGGGGGGTCTCTCTATGGCTACACCTTC

J gene: TRBJ2-1
D gene: -
V gene: TRBV6-5
clone size: -
CDR3 protein: CASSYSIRSYYNEQFF
CDR3 DNA: TGTGCCAGCAGTTACTCGATCCGGAGCTACTACAATGAGCAGTTCTTC

J gene: TRBJ2-3
D gene: TRBD1
V gene: TRBV7-9
clone size: once
CDR3 protein: CASSYPGQGADTQYF
CDR3 DNA: TGTGCCAGCAGCTATCCGGGACAGGGGGCAGATACGCAGTATTTT

J gene: TRBJ2-1
D gene: -
V gene: TRBV5-1
clone size: -
CDR3 protein: CASTGNEQFF
CDR3 DNA: TGCGCCAGCACGGGCAATGAGCAGTTCTTC

J gene: TRBJ1-5
D gene: -
V gene: TRBV27
clone size: few
CDR3 protein: CASRTAPWTQPQHF
CDR3 DNA: TGTGCCAGCCGGACGGCCCCTTGGACTCAGCCCCAGCATTTT

J gene: TRBJ1-3
D gene: -
V gene: TRBV5-6
clone size: -
CDR3 protein: CASSPQLAGNTIYF
CDR3 DNA: TGTGCCAGCAGCCCACAGTTGGCTGGAAACACCATATATTTT

J gene: TRBJ2-1
D gene: -
V gene: TRBV10-3
clone size: -
CDR3 protein: CAIRASLDSYNEQFF
CDR3 DNA: TGTGCCATCAGGGCCTCCTTGGACTCCTACAATGAGCAGTTCTTC

J gene: TRBJ2-3
D gene: -
V gene: TRBV10-1
clone size: -
CDR3 protein: CASTSGWGDTQYF
CDR3 DNA: TGCGCCAGCACTTCTGGCTGGGGAGATACGCAGTATTTT

J gene: TRBJ2-7
D gene: TRBD2
V gene: TRBV5-1
clone size: -
CDR3 protein: CASSLVAGVYEQYF
CDR3 DNA: TGCGCCAGCAGCTTGGTAGCGGGAGTTTACGAGCAGTACTTC

J gene: TRBJ1-2
D gene: -
V gene: TRBV21-1
clone size: -
CDR3 protein: CASSKGHHRVFYGYTF
CDR3 DNA: TGTGCCAGCAGCAAAGGTCACCACAGGGTTTTCTATGGCTACACCTTC

J gene: TRBJ1-5
D gene: TRBD1
V gene: TRBV2
clone size: -
CDR3 protein: CASSPDRVNQPQHF
CDR3 DNA: TGTGCCAGCAGTCCGGACAGGGTCAATCAGCCCCAGCATTTT

J gene: TRBJ2-2
D gene: -
V gene: TRBV5-6
clone size: -
CDR3 protein: CASSLVGASTGELFF
CDR3 DNA: TGTGCCAGCAGCTTGGTGGGGGCTAGCACCGGGGAGCTGTTTTTT

J gene: TRBJ2-1
D gene: -
V gene: TRBV7-9
clone size: -
CDR3 protein: CASSLGLPNEQFF
CDR3 DNA: TGTGCCAGCAGCTTAGGACTACCCAATGAGCAGTTCTTC

J gene: TRBJ2-3
D gene: TRBD2
V gene: TRBV5-1
clone size: -
CDR3 protein: CASSRAGEVTDTQYF
CDR3 DNA: TGCGCCAGCTCTCGGGCGGGGGAGGTGACAGATACGCAGTATTTT

J gene: TRBJ2-7
D gene: TRBD2
V gene: TRBV4-1
clone size: -
CDR3 protein: CASTSGLAGDYEQYF
CDR3 DNA: TGCGCCAGCACCTCGGGACTAGCGGGAGACTACGAGCAGTACTTC

J gene: TRBJ1-5
D gene: TRBD1
V gene: TRBV19
clone size: -
CDR3 protein: CASSMDRVKPQHF
CDR3 DNA: TGTGCCAGTAGTATGGACAGGGTTAAACCCCAGCATTTT

J gene: TRBJ1-2
D gene: -
V gene: TRBV19
clone size: -
CDR3 protein: CASSSTGIANYGYTF
CDR3 DNA: TGTGCCAGTAGTTCAACAGGAATAGCTAACTATGGCTACACCTTC

J gene: TRBJ2-2
D gene: -
V gene: TRBV16
clone size: -
CDR3 protein: CASSGAGANTGELFF
CDR3 DNA: TGTGCCAGCAGCGGGGCCGGTGCGAACACCGGGGAGCTGTTTTTT

J gene: TRBJ2-5
D gene: -
V gene: TRBV5-1
clone size: -
CDR3 protein: CASSFPMGETQYF
CDR3 DNA: TGCGCCAGCAGCTTTCCTATGGGAGAGACCCAGTACTTC